The 21 T cell receptor beta chains below all came from one sample that was sequenced in a study of blood T cells in healthy people across ages. A sample-barcoded 5' primer and a J-beta primer mix were used in a second PCR of about 7 to 12 cycles. TCRdb independently ran MiXCR on the 5' RACE reads; one entry per CDR3 protein. The profile shows 1,800,000 or so distinct CDR3 sequences, roughly two fifths of them singletons. The specimen was blood. Receptor source: a human donor in good health.

The gene calls are TRBV18 and TRBJ1-2; the D gene is possibly TRBD1 (5 bases). V lost 8 bases, J lost 2 bases, and 15 bases lay in between. Germline V gene sequence: CDR1 KGHSH, CDR2 LQKENI. The CDR3 has 14 amino acids. CDR3 nucleotide sequence: TGTGCCAGCACAAGAGGAAGACAGAACTATGGCTACACCTTC. Encoded protein: CASTRGRQNYGYTF.

About this clonotype: A read error may produce the germline difference seen at one junction end. The rearrangement uses TRBV6-5 and TRBJ2-1; 12 bases agree with TRBD2. The CDR3 is 16 amino acids. From germline, CDR1 is MNHEY and CDR2 SVGAGI. The CDR3 DNA reads TGCGCCAGCAGCCCCCGGACTAGCGGGGTAGACAATGAGCAGTTCTTC. Its translation: CASSPRTSGVDNEQFF.

Only a few counts were recorded for this clonotype. This chain uses TRBV7-9 with TRBJ1-1; D gene unclear. The CDR3 contains 13 residues. V was pared by 5 bases and J by 3 bases, with 10 bases between. The germline V gene has CDR1 SEHNR and CDR2 FQNEAQ (reference sequence). CDR3 nucleotide sequence: TGTGCCAGCAGCCGACTCGGGGACACTGAAGCTTTCTTT. Translated, it gives CASSRLGDTEAFF. The complete variable domain, with remaining parts taken from reference TRBV7-9 and TRBJ1-1, reads DTGVSQNPRHKITKRGQNVTFRCDPISEHNRLYWYRQTLGQGPEFLTYFQNEAQLEKSRLLSDRFSAERPKGSFSTLEIQRTEQGDSAMYLCASSRLGDTEAFFGQGTRLTVV.

The chain joins TRBV6-2 or TRBV6-3 to TRBJ1-4, with no clear D. Deletions cut 2 bases from V and 4 bases from J, with 14 bases between. Germline-derived CDR1 and CDR2 are MNHEY and SVGEGT. CDR3 length: 16 residues. CDR3 amino acids: CASSYRSGRSNEKLFF. In DNA form, the CDR3 reads TGTGCCAGCAGTTACCGATCCGGGAGGAGTAATGAAAAACTGTTTTTT.

This clonotype was seen only a few times. The rearrangement joins TRBV7-2 to TRBJ2-3; D is unclear. Germline CDR1 is SGHTA and CDR2 is FQGNSA. CDR3 size: 14 residues. The V and J ends lost 1 base and 2 bases respectively, with 7 bases between them. This CDR3 is CASSLESTTDTQYF. The DNA for the CDR3 is TGTGCCAGCAGCTTAGAGAGTACCACAGATACGCAGTATTTT.

The chain has TRBV11-2 and TRBJ2-1; D unresolved. The CDR3 length is 17 residues. Germline CDR1 is SGHAT and CDR2 is FQNNGV. V lost 4 bases and J 0 bases, leaving 16 bases between the germline ends. CDR3 sequence: CASSSYAPVFSYNEQFF. As DNA, the CDR3 is TGTGCCAGCAGCTCCTATGCCCCAGTGTTCTCCTACAATGAGCAGTTCTTC. Together with reference TRBV11-2 and TRBJ2-1, the CDR3 gives the full variable domain: EAGVAQSPRYKIIEKRQSVAFWCNPISGHATLYWYQQILGQGPKLLIQFQNNGVVDDSQLPKDRFSAERLKGVDSTLKIQPAKLEDSAVYLCASSSYAPVFSYNEQFFGPGTRLTVL.

The chain joins TRBV9 to TRBJ2-5; 10 positions agree with TRBD2. The CDR3 sequence is 15 residues long. V lost 2 bases and J lost 5; bases outside the gene matches: 6. CDR1 is SGDLS, CDR2 YYNGEE, per germline. CDR3 in DNA: TGTGCCAGCAGCGTCTCTCCGGGACTAGCGGAGACCCAGTACTTC. The encoded protein is CASSVSPGLAETQYF.

Here the CDR3 DNA reads TGTGCCAGCAGTTTGCCAGGAGCAATTAAAAACATTCAGTACTTC. Protein sequence: CASSLPGAIKNIQYF. The J gene is TRBJ2-4, the V gene TRBV28; no firm D call. This CDR3 contains 15 residues. Germline CDR1 reads MDHEN; CDR2 reads SYDVKM. V lost 3 bases, J lost 4 bases, and 13 bases lay in between.

J is TRBJ1-5 and V is TRBV20-1; TRBD1 matches 7 bases. Germline-derived CDR1 and CDR2 are DFQATT and SNEGSKA (reference sequence). The ends lost 3 bases at V and 6 bases at J; junction bases unmatched: 11. The CDR3 has 15 residues. The CDR3 loop reads CSASPPGQVGQPQHF. The DNA for the CDR3 is TGCAGTGCTAGTCCGCCTGGACAGGTCGGTCAGCCCCAGCATTTT.

V and J are TRBV27 and TRBJ2-1; D is possibly TRBD2 (7 bases). V lost 10 bases, J lost 4 bases, and 20 bases lay in between. The CDR3 covers 15 residues. CDR1 MNHEY and CDR2 SMNVEV come from the germline V gene (reference sequence). CDR3 region: CATSLGGHPYNEQFF. The CDR3 nucleotides read TGTGCCACCTCCCTCGGGGGGCACCCGTACAATGAGCAGTTCTTC.

The chain couples TRBV7-2 to TRBJ1-2; 7 nucleotides line up with TRBD1. This CDR3 is built from 16 residues. Trimming took 1 base from V and 2 from J; bases not matched to a gene: 7. Germline values: CDR1 SGHTA, CDR2 FQGNSA. The DNA for the CDR3 is TGTGCCAGCAGCTTAGTGTATACAGGGGACAACTATGGCTACACCTTC. The encoded protein is CASSLVYTGDNYGYTF.

This sequence joins TRBV11-2 and TRBJ1-4, with TRBD1 as a possible D gene (6 bases). Germline CDR1 and CDR2: SGHAT and FQNNGV. This CDR3 is built from 14 residues. V was trimmed by 3 bases and J by 6 bases, leaving 11 bases between them. As DNA, the CDR3 is TGTGCCAGCAGCTTCGGCGGACAGTATGAAAAACTGTTTTTT. Its protein product is CASSFGGQYEKLFF.

This chain joins TRBV6-5 and TRBJ1-2; 7 nucleotides agree with TRBD1. V lost 6 bases to trimming and J lost 6 bases; unmatched junction nucleotides: 16. This CDR3 comprises 16 residues. Germline V gives CDR1 MNHEY, CDR2 SVGAGI. The CDR3 sequence: CASRLGTGDGGDGYTF. The CDR3, as DNA: TGTGCCAGCAGGCTGGGTACAGGGGATGGTGGGGATGGCTACACCTTC.

This clonotype has more than one count but fewer than ten. The V gene is TRBV6-5, the J gene TRBJ1-2, with TRBD1 as a possible D gene (5 bases). Germline loops: CDR1 MNHEY, CDR2 SVGAGI. V was cut by 5 bases and J by 6 bases, with 10 bases left in between. The CDR3 length is 12 residues. CDR3 residues: CASSPWGNGYTF. CDR3 coding DNA: TGTGCCAGCAGTCCATGGGGGAATGGCTACACCTTC.

Points on this clonotype: This could be a read error, since a much larger clone is one nucleotide away. V is TRBV20-1 and J is TRBJ2-4; perhaps TRBD1 as D (6 bases). The J call may be faulty, since TRBJ2-7 better matches the DNA end. Germline CDR1 reads DFQATT; CDR2 reads SNEGSKA (reference sequence). The CDR3 runs 13 residues. CDR3 nucleotides: TGCAGTACTAGGACAGTCCTCTCCTACGAGCAGTACTTC. Translated: CSTRTVLSYEQYF.

This clonotype was found a few times. The rearrangement uses TRBV2 and TRBJ2-3; D is unresolved. Trimming removed 3 bases from V and 6 bases from J, with 4 bases in between. CDR1 is SNHLY, CDR2 FYNNEI, per germline. The CDR3 is 11 residues long. CDR3 DNA: TGTGCCAGCAGTGATTGGGATACGCAGTATTTT. Encoded protein: CASSDWDTQYF.

This clonotype appeared many times. The chain carries TRBV29-1 and TRBJ2-7; a possible D gene is TRBD2 (5 bases). The CDR3 runs to 12 residues. The germline V gene encodes CDR1 SQVTM and CDR2 ANQGSEA. With 4 bases removed from V and 2 bases from J, the gap between germline ends came to 9 bases. Written as DNA, the CDR3 is TGCAGCGTTGTCGGGGATACCTACGAGCAGTACTTC. Residues: CSVVGDTYEQYF.

V gene TRBV4-2 combines with J gene TRBJ2-1; TRBD2 agrees at 11 bases. V was clipped by 1 base and J by 7 bases; unmatched bases: 6. The CDR3 is made up of 16 amino acids. Germline assignment: CDR1 LGHNA and CDR2 YNFKEQ. CDR3 nucleotide sequence: TGTGCCAGCAGCCAAGCACTAGCGGGAGCTAGGAATGAGCAGTTCTTC. It translates to CASSQALAGARNEQFF.

This chain connects TRBV9 to TRBJ2-1; 9 bases line up with TRBD2. The CDR3 is made up of 15 amino acids. The V gene end was trimmed by 6 bases and the J gene end by 3 bases; junction bases not matched to a gene: 7. Germline V gene lookup returns CDR1 SGDLS and CDR2 YYNGEE. The CDR3 loop reads CASTPGLADYNEQFF. The CDR3 DNA reads as TGTGCCAGCACCCCGGGACTAGCAGACTACAATGAGCAGTTCTTC.

The chain joins TRBV20-1 to TRBJ1-2; D is unresolved. CDR3 length equals 13 residues. Trimming removed 0 bases from V and 4 bases from J, with 9 bases in between. Germline V gene sequence: CDR1 DFQATT, CDR2 SNEGSKA (reference sequence). CDR3 DNA: TGCAGTGCTAGAGATTCCCAGACCTATGGCTACACCTTC. Its protein product is CSARDSQTYGYTF.

This clonotype was found once. The chain is built from TRBV4-3 and TRBJ1-3; TRBD1 aligns across 7 bases. The CDR3 covers 16 residues. Trimming at V came to 4 bases and at J to 0 bases, leaving 6 bases not matched to a gene. The germline CDR1 and CDR2 sequences are LGHNA and YSLEER. The CDR3 reads CASSPWDRTSGNTIYF. CDR3 nucleotides: TGCGCCAGCAGCCCCTGGGACAGAACCTCTGGAAACACCATATATTTT.